This T cell receptor beta chain was found in a study of T cells after yellow fever vaccination. TCRdb re-called the 5' RACE reads with MiXCR, one entry per CDR3 protein. The table records about 630,000 distinct CDR3 sequences, roughly 12% of them present only once. Concerning this clonotype itself: Since the CDR3 does not end with the conserved phenylalanine or tryptophan, this likely comes from a read error.

This sequence originates from a man in his thirties or forties who received the YFV17D yellow fever vaccine. Sample: PBMCs, taken on the day of the yellow fever booster vaccination.

CDR3 sequence (DNA): TGCGCCAGCAGCGGACAGGGGGCCTCCCCTTATGGCTACACCTAC. Its translation is CASSGQGASPYGYTY. This chain connects TRBV5-1 to TRBJ1-2; 11 bases match TRBD1. V lost 4 bases, J lost 5 bases, and 7 bases stayed unmatched. Germline V CDR1 and CDR2: SGHRS, YFSETQ. The CDR3 is 15 amino acids.